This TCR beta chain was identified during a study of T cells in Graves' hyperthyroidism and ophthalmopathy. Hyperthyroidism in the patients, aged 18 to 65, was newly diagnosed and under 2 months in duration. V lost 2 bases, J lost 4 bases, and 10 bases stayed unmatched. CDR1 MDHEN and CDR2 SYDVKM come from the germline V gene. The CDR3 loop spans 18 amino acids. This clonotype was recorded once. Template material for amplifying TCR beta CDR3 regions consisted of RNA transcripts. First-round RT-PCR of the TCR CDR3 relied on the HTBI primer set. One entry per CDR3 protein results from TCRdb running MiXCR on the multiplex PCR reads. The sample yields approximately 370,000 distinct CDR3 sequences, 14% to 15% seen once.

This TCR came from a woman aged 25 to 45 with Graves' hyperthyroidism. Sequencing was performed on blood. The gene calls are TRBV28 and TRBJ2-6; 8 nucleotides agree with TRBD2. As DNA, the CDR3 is TGTGCCAGCAGTTTACGGGTTAGCGGGAACCCCGGGGCCAACGTCCTGACTTTC. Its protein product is CASSLRVSGNPGANVLTF. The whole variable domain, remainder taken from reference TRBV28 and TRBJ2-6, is DVKVTQSSRYLVKRTGEKVFLECVQDMDHENMFWYRQDPGLGLRLIYFSYDVKMKEKGDIPEGYSVSREKKERFSLILESASTNQTSMYLCASSLRVSGNPGANVLTFGAGSRLTVL.